These 29 T cell receptor beta chains were sequenced from one sample in a study of lymphopenia after photon versus proton radiotherapy. TCRdb's table, derived via immunoSEQ multiplex PCR, lists solely in-frame clones and lacks some. The sample shows approximately 13,000 clones, over 65% of them seen only once. The sample here was peripheral blood, taken from a patient treated with photon-based radiotherapy. The receptors derive from a man aged 50-60 years with gastric cancer.

The V call is TRBV19, the J call TRBJ2-3; possibly TRBD2 for D (5 bases). The germline V and J ends were trimmed by 2 bases and 3 bases, with 12 bases remaining between them. The CDR3 covers 15 residues. CDR1 is LNHDA, CDR2 SQIVND, per germline (reference sequence). The CDR3 loop is CASSILASLTDTQYF. CDR3 nucleotides: TGTGCCAGTAGTATATTGGCTAGCCTGACAGATACGCAGTATTTT.

The V call is TRBV7-6, the J call TRBJ2-1; 13 bases fit TRBD2. Per the germline V gene, CDR1 is SGHVS and CDR2 is FNYEAQ. V lost 5 bases to trimming and J lost 9 bases; unmatched junction nucleotides: 7. The length of the CDR3 is 15 residues. This CDR3 is CASSPTSGGAGEQFF. The CDR3, as DNA: TGTGCCAGCAGCCCTACTAGCGGGGGGGCCGGTGAGCAGTTCTTC.

V gene TRBV7-4 combines with J gene TRBJ2-5; 7 nucleotides align to TRBD2. Germline V gene sequence: CDR1 SGHVT, CDR2 SQSDAQ. The CDR3 is 18 residues long. The ends lost 6 bases at V and 5 bases at J; junction bases unmatched: 21. CDR3 residues: CASSQVGWTRGLSETQYF. The CDR3 DNA follows: TGTGCCAGCAGTCAAGTGGGATGGACTAGAGGTCTTTCGGAGACCCAGTACTTC.

V is TRBV7-9 and J is TRBJ2-7, with D possibly matching TRBD2 (5 bases). This CDR3 region has 14 residues. Germline lookup yields CDR1 SEHNR and CDR2 FQNEAQ (reference sequence). V lost 2 bases and J lost 4, with 12 bases in between. CDR3 loop: CASSLTGRTYEQYV. The CDR3 nucleotides are TGTGCCAGCAGCTTAACGGGCCGGACTTACGAGCAGTACGTC.

V gene TRBV7-2 combines with J gene TRBJ2-7, with D perhaps given as TRBD1 or TRBD2 (5 bases each). Trimming pared 3 bases from V and 2 bases from J, leaving 14 bases between. Germline CDR1 and CDR2: SGHTA and FQGNSA. The CDR3 length is 15 residues. CDR3 in amino acids: CASSFPGRITYEQYF. Written as DNA, the CDR3 is TGTGCCAGCAGCTTCCCGGGACGTATTACCTACGAGCAGTACTTC.

The chain has TRBV19 and TRBJ1-5; D ambiguous. The V end was cut by 6 bases, the J end by 5 bases, with 17 bases between. Germline V gene lookup returns CDR1 LNHDA and CDR2 SQIVND (reference sequence). The CDR3 is 15 residues long. The CDR3 DNA follows: TGTGCCAGTAGCCGCCCGGGTCAGGTGCATCAGCCCCAGCATTTT. This gives the protein CASSRPGQVHQPQHF.

The chain recombines TRBV6-5 with TRBJ1-4; D is uncertain. The CDR3 extends over 11 amino acids. Trimming removed 5 bases at V and 8 bases at J, with 6 bases between. CDR1 and CDR2 (germline): MNHEY, SVGAGI. The CDR3 nucleotides read TGTGCCAGCAGTCCCCGAGAAAAACTGTTTTTT. Protein: CASSPREKLFF.

The chain carries TRBV5-6 and TRBJ2-3; possibly TRBD1 for D (5 bases). V lost 0 bases to trimming and J lost 0 bases, with 8 bases between them. The germline V gene has CDR1 SGHDT and CDR2 YYEEEE. The CDR3 length is 15 residues. The CDR3 bases are TGTGCCAGCAGCTTGGAGGGGTCTAGCACAGATACGCAGTATTTT. Protein sequence: CASSLEGSSTDTQYF.

This chain connects TRBV18 to TRBJ2-5, with 8 bases identical to TRBD2. J lost 5 bases, V lost 3 bases, and 5 bases had no gene match. This CDR3 is 14 amino acids long. From germline, CDR1 is KGHSH and CDR2 LQKENI. CDR3 in amino acids: CASSPFRGGETQYF. The CDR3 region has the DNA TGTGCCAGCTCACCGTTCCGGGGGGGCGAGACCCAGTACTTC.

V gene TRBV4-2 combines with J gene TRBJ1-4, with a tentative D call TRBD1 (5 bases). CDR3 length equals 15 residues. The germline V gene has CDR1 LGHNA and CDR2 YNFKEQ. Trimming cost V 0 bases and J 7 bases, with 12 bases left between them. CDR3 residues: CASSQEGGRGEKLFF. The CDR3 region has the DNA TGTGCCAGCAGCCAAGAAGGAGGGAGGGGTGAAAAACTGTTTTTT.

This chain links TRBV18 with TRBJ1-2; a possible D gene is TRBD1 (6 bases). The CDR3 has 15 residues. Looked up from germline, CDR1 is KGHSH and CDR2 is LQKENI. Trimming shortened V by 3 bases and J by 4 bases, and 15 bases separated the two germline ends. DNA for the CDR3: TGTGCCAGCTCACCCTCCCAGGACAGTTTCTATGGCTACACCTTC. It encodes CASSPSQDSFYGYTF.

The chain combines TRBV19 with TRBJ1-2; perhaps TRBD1 as D (6 bases). Germline CDR1 reads LNHDA; CDR2 reads SQIVND (reference sequence). This CDR3 is 14 amino acids long. The V end lost 5 bases, the J end lost 5 bases, and 15 bases lay between the germline ends. The CDR3 sequence is CASSPAGGRYGYTF. In DNA form, the CDR3 reads TGTGCCAGTAGTCCTGCGGGGGGCAGATATGGCTACACCTTC. Based on the CDR3 plus reference TRBV19 and TRBJ1-2, the full variable domain is DGGITQSPKYLFRKEGQNVTLSCEQNLNHDAMYWYRQDPGQGLRLIYYSQIVNDFQKGDIAEGYSVSREKKESFPLTVTSAQKNPTAFYLCASSPAGGRYGYTFGSGTRLTVV.

The J gene is TRBJ2-1, the V gene TRBV4-1, with D hard to call. This CDR3 region has 13 residues. The V and J ends lost 0 bases and 5 bases respectively, with 5 bases between them. Germline V CDR1 and CDR2: MGHRA, YSYEKL. The CDR3 sequence: CASSQDANNEQFF. The CDR3 DNA reads as TGCGCCAGCAGCCAAGATGCCAACAATGAGCAGTTCTTC.

This rearrangement joins TRBV6-4 to TRBJ1-2, with 12 nucleotides matching TRBD1. V trimming: 6 bases; J trimming: 6 bases; junction bases outside the gene matches: 8. The CDR3 is made up of 15 amino acids. Germline V CDR1 and CDR2: MRHNA, SNTAGT. The CDR3 spells CASSPTGQGANGYTF. The CDR3 DNA follows: TGTGCCAGCAGCCCGACGGGACAGGGGGCTAATGGCTACACCTTC.

This clone was seen a single time. V usage is TRBV19 and J usage is TRBJ2-5, with 8 bases identical to TRBD2. The ends lost 1 base at V and 3 bases at J; junction bases unmatched: 4. CDR3 length equals 15 residues. Germline lookup yields CDR1 LNHDA and CDR2 SQIVND (reference sequence). In DNA form, the CDR3 reads TGTGCCAGTAGTATAGGGCGGGGGGATAAAGAGACCCAGTACTTC. Translation: CASSIGRGDKETQYF.

This clone was seen a single time. The rearrangement uses TRBV5-6 and TRBJ1-2; tentatively, D is TRBD1 (5 bases). Germline CDR1 and CDR2: SGHDT and YYEEEE. Trimming pared 0 bases from V and 4 bases from J, leaving 7 bases between. The CDR3 extends over 13 amino acids. CDR3 in DNA: TGTGCCAGCAGCTTGGGGACAATCTATGGCTACACCTTC. Translated, it gives CASSLGTIYGYTF.

The chain joins TRBV11-1 to TRBJ1-1, with 7 bases fitting TRBD1. This CDR3 is 13 amino acids long. Trimming cost V 3 bases and J 11 bases; bases outside gene matches: 9. Germline assignment: CDR1 SGHAT and CDR2 FQDESV (reference sequence). The CDR3 protein is CASSFDREVSAFF. CDR3 sequence (DNA): TGTGCCAGCAGCTTCGACAGGGAAGTGTCCGCTTTCTTT.

For this clone: Other DNA sequences in this sample translate to the same CDR3. V gene TRBV5-1 combines with J gene TRBJ1-2; D is undetermined. V dropped 0 bases and J dropped 6 bases, with 9 bases sitting between them. The CDR3 loop spans 13 amino acids. Germline-derived CDR1 and CDR2 are SGHRS and YFSETQ. DNA for the CDR3: TGCGCCAGCAGCTTGGCCGGTACTGATGGCTACACCTTC. Encoded protein: CASSLAGTDGYTF.

The chain recombines TRBV7-2 with TRBJ1-1, with D uncertain. CDR3 size: 11 residues. CDR1 is SGHTA, CDR2 FQGNSA, per germline. The V gene lost 5 bases and the J gene lost 6 bases, with 7 bases spanning the gap. CDR3 bases: TGTGCCAGCAGCAATAGATCTGAAGCTTTCTTT. Translated, it gives CASSNRSEAFF.

This chain uses TRBV5-1 with TRBJ2-2, with 10 bases aligning to TRBD2. The CDR3 covers 16 residues. The ends lost 0 bases at V and 6 bases at J; junction bases unmatched: 5. CDR1 is SGHRS and CDR2 is YFSETQ in the germline V gene. The CDR3 bases are TGCGCCAGCAGCTTGGTGATAGCGGGGGGCGCCGGGGAGCTGTTTTTT. Its translation is CASSLVIAGGAGELFF. The full variable domain, its missing parts supplied by reference TRBV5-1 and TRBJ2-2, is KAGVTQTPRYLIKTRGQQVTLSCSPISGHRSVSWYQQTPGQGLQFLFEYFSETQRNKGNFPGRFSGRQFSNSRSEMNVSTLELGDSALYLCASSLVIAGGAGELFFGEGSRLTVL.

J is TRBJ1-4 and V is TRBV6-5, with D possibly being TRBD1 (5 bases). The CDR3 extends over 14 amino acids. V shed 4 bases and J shed 7 bases, with 13 bases lying between them. Germline V lookup: CDR1 MNHEY, CDR2 SVGAGI. The chain's CDR3 is CASSSSARAEKLFF. CDR3 bases: TGTGCCAGCAGTTCCTCAGCCAGGGCTGAAAAACTGTTTTTT.

This clone was observed a few times. This chain joins TRBV9 and TRBJ2-5, with 14 nucleotides matching TRBD2. This CDR3 contains 17 residues. V gave up 4 bases and J gave up 1 base; unmatched junction bases: 6. Germline CDR1 is SGDLS and CDR2 is YYNGEE. CDR3 DNA: TGTGCCAGCAGCCCCGGGACTAGCGGGGGAGCCCAAGAGACCCAGTACTTC. Encoded protein: CASSPGTSGGAQETQYF.

The chain combines TRBV7-2 with TRBJ1-2; D is unclear. Germline V gene data show CDR1 as SGHTA and CDR2 as FQGNSA. The CDR3 spans 14 residues. Between the trimmed V and J ends, which lost 4 bases and 3 bases, there was a span of 12 bases. In DNA form, the CDR3 reads TGTGCCAGCAGCTCCCAGTCCTTTTACTATGGCTACACCTTC. Protein sequence: CASSSQSFYYGYTF. Together with reference TRBV7-2 and TRBJ1-2, the CDR3 gives the full variable domain: GAGVSQSPSNKVTEKGKDVELRCDPISGHTALYWYRQSLGQGLEFLIYFQGNSAPDKSGLPSDRFSAERTGGSVSTLTIQRTQQEDSAVYLCASSSQSFYYGYTFGSGTRLTVV.

The rearrangement uses TRBV19 and TRBJ1-6; D might be TRBD1 (6 bases). The CDR3 extends over 15 amino acids. V lost 3 bases, J lost 7 bases, and 13 bases lay in between. From germline, CDR1 is LNHDA and CDR2 SQIVND (reference sequence). The CDR3 DNA is TGTGCCAGTAGTATCTCCCCGACAGGAAATTCACCCCTCCACTTT. Residues: CASSISPTGNSPLHF. The full variable domain, with the rest looked up from reference TRBV19 and TRBJ1-6, is DGGITQSPKYLFRKEGQNVTLSCEQNLNHDAMYWYRQDPGQGLRLIYYSQIVNDFQKGDIAEGYSVSREKKESFPLTVTSAQKNPTAFYLCASSISPTGNSPLHFGNGTRLTVT.

The rearrangement uses TRBV6-1 and TRBJ1-1; 7 bases line up with TRBD1. V trimming: 3 bases; J trimming: 3 bases; junction bases outside the gene matches: 4. Germline V gene sequence: CDR1 MNHNS, CDR2 SASEGT. The CDR3 has 14 residues. CDR3 nucleotides: TGTGCCAGCAGTGACCCGGGACAGTACACTGAAGCTTTCTTT. It yields the protein CASSDPGQYTEAFF.

The V gene is TRBV7-6, the J gene TRBJ1-3, with D possibly being TRBD1 (5 bases). The germline V gene encodes CDR1 SGHVS and CDR2 FNYEAQ. The CDR3 contains 16 residues. The V gene lost 0 bases and the J gene lost 2 bases, with 11 bases spanning the gap. The CDR3, as DNA: TGTGCCAGCAGCTTAGCGGGGACGCAGGCTGGAAACACCATATATTTT. This gives the protein CASSLAGTQAGNTIYF.

This chain joins TRBV5-4 and TRBJ1-2; TRBD1 aligns across 9 bases. The length of the CDR3 is 15 residues. Germline values: CDR1 SGHNT, CDR2 YYREEE (reference sequence). Trimming removed 1 base from V and 7 bases from J; junction bases left unmatched: 8. CDR3 DNA sequence: TGTGCCAGCAGCTTGACAGGGGGCCTTTATCGTGGCTACACCTTC. It yields the protein CASSLTGGLYRGYTF.

The J gene is TRBJ2-3, the V gene TRBV30; D is undetermined. The CDR3 spans 12 residues. V shed 4 bases and J shed 6 bases, with 11 bases lying between them. Germline CDR1 and CDR2: GTSNPN and SVGIG (reference sequence). The CDR3 loop is CAWMMSSDTQYF. Here the CDR3 DNA reads TGTGCCTGGATGATGAGTTCGGATACGCAGTATTTT.

V is TRBV25-1 and J is TRBJ1-2; D is uncertain. Germline V gene sequence: CDR1 MGHDK, CDR2 SYGVNS. The V end lost 1 base, the J end lost 8 bases, and 14 bases lay between the germline ends. This CDR3 region has 14 residues. Here the CDR3 DNA reads TGTGCCAGCAGTGAATCGGCCCTAATGTGGGGCTACACCTTC. It codes for CASSESALMWGYTF.